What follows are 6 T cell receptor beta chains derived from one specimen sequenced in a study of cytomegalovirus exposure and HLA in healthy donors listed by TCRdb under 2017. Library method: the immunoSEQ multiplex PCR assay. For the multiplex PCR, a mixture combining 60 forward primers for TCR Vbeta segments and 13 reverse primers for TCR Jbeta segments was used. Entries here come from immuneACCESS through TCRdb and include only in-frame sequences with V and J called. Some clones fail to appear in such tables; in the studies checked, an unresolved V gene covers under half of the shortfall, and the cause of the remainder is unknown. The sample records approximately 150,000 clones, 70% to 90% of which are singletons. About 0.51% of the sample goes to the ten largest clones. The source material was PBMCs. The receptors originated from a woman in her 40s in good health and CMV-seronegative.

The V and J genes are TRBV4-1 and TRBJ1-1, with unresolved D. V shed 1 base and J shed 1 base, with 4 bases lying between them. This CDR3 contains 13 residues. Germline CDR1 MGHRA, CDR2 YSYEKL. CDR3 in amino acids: CASSQAGNTEAFF. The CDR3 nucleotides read TGCGCCAGCAGCCAAGCAGGGAACACTGAAGCTTTCTTT.

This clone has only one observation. The CDR3 DNA reads TGTGCCTGGACCCCGGGACTAGCCTACGAGCAGTACTTC. It encodes CAWTPGLAYEQYF. This rearrangement joins TRBV30 to TRBJ2-7; TRBD2 matches at 8 bases. CDR1 and CDR2 from the germline V gene are GTSNPN and SVGIG (reference sequence). J was trimmed by 2 bases and V by 4 bases; bases with no gene match: 4. The CDR3 is 13 residues long.

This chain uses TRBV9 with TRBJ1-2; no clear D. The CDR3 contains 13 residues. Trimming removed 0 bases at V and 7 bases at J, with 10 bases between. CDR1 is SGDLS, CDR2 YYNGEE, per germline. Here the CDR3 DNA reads TGTGCCAGCAGCGTAGGACTGCGGGCTGGCTACACCTTC. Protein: CASSVGLRAGYTF.

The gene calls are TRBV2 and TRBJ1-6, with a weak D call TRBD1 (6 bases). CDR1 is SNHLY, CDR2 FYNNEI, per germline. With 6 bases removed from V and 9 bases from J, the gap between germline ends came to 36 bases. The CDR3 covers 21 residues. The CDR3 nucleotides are TGTGCCAGCAGCATGAATAGGGGGATCCTAAAAGATTATTTTCTAAGTTCACCCCTCCACTTT. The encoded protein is CASSMNRGILKDYFLSSPLHF.

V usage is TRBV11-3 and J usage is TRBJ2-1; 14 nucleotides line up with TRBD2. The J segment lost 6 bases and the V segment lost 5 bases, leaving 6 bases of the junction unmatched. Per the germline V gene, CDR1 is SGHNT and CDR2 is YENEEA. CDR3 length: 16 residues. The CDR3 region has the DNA TGTGCCAGCAGCCTCGGGACTAGCGGGAGTTCCAATGAGCAGTTCTTC. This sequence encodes CASSLGTSGSSNEQFF.

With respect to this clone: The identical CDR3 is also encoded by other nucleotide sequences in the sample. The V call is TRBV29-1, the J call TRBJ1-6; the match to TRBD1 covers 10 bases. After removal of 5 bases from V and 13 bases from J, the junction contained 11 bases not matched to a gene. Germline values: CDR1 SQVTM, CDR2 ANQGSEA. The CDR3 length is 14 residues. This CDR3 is CSVRQGALGSPLHF. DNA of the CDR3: TGCAGCGTTAGACAGGGGGCTCTGGGCTCCCCCCTCCACTTT.